This TCR beta chain is drawn from a study of T cell responses to AZD1222 COVID-19 vaccine. Regarding the study as a whole: Spike was spanned by vaccine-associated CD4 TCRs, with dominance at 160-218 and 743-854. The donors showed a predominance of white British ancestry and of females, with possible underestimation of clonal diversity. Repertoire sampling happened only post peak T cell response.

Comments on this clone: Its antigen is unknown.

The CDR3 covers 13 residues. Germline values: CDR1 MNHNS, CDR2 SASEGT. V shed 0 bases and J shed 3 bases, with 5 bases lying between them. This table comes from immunoSEQ multiplex PCR, and its TCRdb copy is limited to in-frame clones, with some not included. The sample records 150,000 or so clones, about 93% being singletons. The sample here was peripheral blood, taken on day 0 of MenACWY control vaccination. The receptor's source is an adult in good health. The rearrangement links TRBV6-1 to TRBJ1-2; no definite D call. The CDR3 spells CASSEAQHYGYTF. The CDR3 nucleotides are TGTGCCAGCAGTGAAGCACAGCACTATGGCTACACCTTC.